This entry lists 30 T cell receptor beta chains sequenced from one sample in a study of T cell responses to AZD1222 COVID-19 vaccine. Measured with immunoSEQ multiplex PCR; TCRdb has only the in-frame clones, and not every one. The sample has some 150,000 clones, 82% seen once. Sample: peripheral blood, taken on day 0 of MenACWY control vaccination. The receptors come from an adult in good health.

The table lists this clone with many counts. V gene TRBV6-5 combines with J gene TRBJ1-2; the D gene is possibly TRBD1 (6 bases). Per the germline V gene, CDR1 is MNHEY and CDR2 is SVGAGI. The CDR3 has 16 amino acids. Trimming left V 0 bases short and J 9 bases short, with 20 bases between. The CDR3 coding sequence is TGTGCCAGCAGTTACTCTAAGGGGGGGCCAACTGGGAGCTACACCTTC. Protein: CASSYSKGGPTGSYTF.

The chain joins TRBV28 to TRBJ1-6; D unresolved. Germline V gene data show CDR1 as MDHEN and CDR2 as SYDVKM. Trimming pared 6 bases from V and 6 bases from J, leaving 27 bases between. There are 19 residues in the CDR3. CDR3 DNA sequence: TGTGCCAGCAGCCCCTACCCCTCGGAGAGGGTAGGTGGTAATTCACCCCTCCACTTT. Its protein product is CASSPYPSERVGGNSPLHF.

This clone was picked up one time. The chain has TRBV28 and TRBJ1-4; no reliable D call. Per the germline V gene, CDR1 is MDHEN and CDR2 is SYDVKM. Trimming pared 4 bases from V and 10 bases from J, leaving 19 bases between. The CDR3 contains 15 residues. CDR3 bases: TGTGCCAGCAGTTCTTACCGGACGGCGATTCGAAAACTGTTTTTT. This encodes CASSSYRTAIRKLFF.

The chain has TRBV13 and TRBJ2-1, with D possibly TRBD2 on 6 matching bases. Trimming cost V 7 bases and J 5 bases, with 18 bases left between them. Germline V lookup: CDR1 PRHDT, CDR2 FYEKMQ (reference sequence). The CDR3 runs 15 residues. CDR3 in amino acids: CASNPRRAGDNEQFF. The CDR3 nucleotides read TGTGCCAGCAACCCGCGGAGGGCTGGGGACAATGAGCAGTTCTTC.

Turning to this clone: This sample includes further DNA sequences coding for the same CDR3. The V and J genes are TRBV20-1 and TRBJ1-2; D possibly corresponds to TRBD1 (5 bases). The CDR3 spans 12 residues. Germline CDR1 reads DFQATT; CDR2 reads SNEGSKA (reference sequence). Trimming shortened V by 3 bases and J by 8 bases, and 13 bases separated the two germline ends. In DNA form, the CDR3 reads TGCAGTGCTAGTCCGGCGGGGCGCGGCTACACCTTC. Its translation: CSASPAGRGYTF.

The chain has TRBV27 and TRBJ1-6; D possibly corresponds to TRBD1 (6 bases). CDR1 and CDR2 from the germline V gene are MNHEY and SMNVEV (reference sequence). The CDR3 has 16 residues. V lost 5 bases, J lost 5 bases, and 16 bases lay in between. Here the CDR3 reads CASSPAGGPNNSPLHF. DNA for the CDR3: TGTGCCAGCAGTCCCGCGGGGGGGCCGAATAATTCACCCCTCCACTTT.

The chain couples TRBV19 to TRBJ1-1; a possible D gene is TRBD1 (6 bases). CDR3 size: 14 residues. V dropped 1 base and J dropped 2 bases, with 8 bases sitting between them. Germline assignment: CDR1 LNHDA and CDR2 SQIVND (reference sequence). CDR3 residues: CASSIARGNTEAFF. The CDR3 DNA is TGTGCCAGTAGTATAGCCAGGGGCAACACTGAAGCTTTCTTT.

This chain joins TRBV10-2 and TRBJ2-5, with D possibly being TRBD2 (7 bases). V lost 5 bases and J 5 bases, leaving 18 bases between the germline ends. Germline V gene lookup returns CDR1 WSHSY and CDR2 SAAADI. This CDR3 has 15 amino acids. CDR3 sequence: CASSSSAGARETQYF. The CDR3 DNA is TGCGCCAGCAGTAGCTCCGCGGGGGCCCGGGAGACCCAGTACTTC.

This chain connects TRBV10-2 to TRBJ2-1; perhaps TRBD1 as D (5 bases). The V gene lost 6 bases and the J gene lost 8 bases, with 8 bases spanning the gap. CDR3 length: 11 amino acids. The germline V gene encodes CDR1 WSHSY and CDR2 SAAADI. The DNA of the CDR3 is TGCGCCAGCAGCCCCAGGGATGAGCAGTTCTTC. Protein sequence: CASSPRDEQFF.

V usage is TRBV11-2 and J usage is TRBJ1-1; tentatively, D is TRBD1 (5 bases). Deletions cut 4 bases from V and 2 bases from J, with 14 bases between. CDR3 length: 15 amino acids. CDR1 SGHAT and CDR2 FQNNGV come from the germline V gene. This CDR3 is CASSSFRRGNTEAFF. The CDR3 DNA sequence: TGTGCCAGCAGCTCTTTCAGGAGGGGTAACACTGAAGCTTTCTTT.

V gene TRBV2 combines with J gene TRBJ1-1; 9 bases line up with TRBD1. J was trimmed by 9 bases and V by 6 bases; bases with no gene match: 5. Germline-derived CDR1 and CDR2 are SNHLY and FYNNEI. The CDR3 contains 12 residues. In DNA form, the CDR3 reads TGTGCCAGCAGGGACAGGGGATATAAAGCTTTCTTT. This codes for CASRDRGYKAFF.

The chain joins TRBV4-1 to TRBJ1-1; TRBD1 might be the D (6 bases). The CDR3 has 15 residues. Trimming pared 3 bases from V and 6 bases from J, leaving 17 bases between. Germline-derived CDR1 and CDR2 are MGHRA and YSYEKL. CDR3 residues: CASSHQLSQGPEAFF. CDR3 nucleotides: TGCGCCAGCAGCCACCAGCTTTCACAGGGACCTGAAGCTTTCTTT.

The J gene is TRBJ1-5, the V gene TRBV30, with D unclear. This CDR3 comprises 15 residues. V was trimmed by 1 base and J by 2 bases, leaving 12 bases between them. The germline CDR1 and CDR2 sequences are GTSNPN and SVGIG (reference sequence). Written as DNA, the CDR3 is TGTGCCTGGAGTGGACGGGGTCGGGGCAATCAGCCCCAGCATTTT. Encoded protein: CAWSGRGRGNQPQHF.

The gene calls are TRBV6-5 and TRBJ1-6, with D maybe TRBD1 (5 bases). V was clipped by 8 bases and J by 4 bases, with 15 bases between them. CDR3 length: 15 residues. The V gene's germline CDR1 is MNHEY and CDR2 SVGAGI. The DNA of the CDR3 is TGTGCCAGCTCCTCCCCGGGGCAGTATAATTCACCCCTCCACTTT. Translating gives CASSSPGQYNSPLHF.

The CDR3 nucleotides read TGTGCCAGCAGCCCCGGACAGGCCTATGGCTACACCTTC. Translation gives CASSPGQAYGYTF. The gene calls are TRBV7-9 and TRBJ1-2, with 7 bases that match TRBD1. The germline V gene encodes CDR1 SEHNR and CDR2 FQNEAQ (reference sequence). The CDR3 is made up of 13 amino acids. V lost 5 bases, J lost 4 bases, and 4 bases stayed unmatched.

CDR3 protein: CASSPTSDTQYF. Here the CDR3 DNA reads TGTGCCAGCAGTCCAACGTCAGATACGCAGTATTTT. This rearrangement joins TRBV6-2 or TRBV6-3 to TRBJ2-3; no firm D call. This CDR3 is 12 amino acids long. Germline CDR1 is MNHEY and CDR2 is SVGEGT. V was trimmed by 5 bases and J by 4 bases, leaving 7 bases between them.

The chain uses TRBV6-5 and TRBJ1-2; possible D gene TRBD1, 6 bases. This CDR3 has 15 amino acids. CDR1 is MNHEY and CDR2 is SVGAGI in the germline V gene. Trimming left V 0 bases short and J 4 bases short, with 12 bases between. The CDR3 DNA follows: TGTGCCAGCAGTTACTCGGACAGCCCAATCTATGGCTACACCTTC. Protein product: CASSYSDSPIYGYTF.

The V gene is TRBV3-1 (or the pseudogene TRBV3-2), the J gene TRBJ1-4; D ambiguous. The V gene's germline CDR1 is LGHDT and CDR2 YNNKEL (reference sequence). This CDR3 region has 15 residues. V was trimmed by 1 base and J by 4 bases, leaving 10 bases between them. The CDR3 region has the DNA TGTGCCAGCAGCCAAGGAAACGGGAATAATGAAAAACTGTTTTTT. It yields the protein CASSQGNGNNEKLFF.

This clone was seen only once. The rearrangement uses TRBV5-6 and TRBJ2-7; D gene unclear. CDR1 and CDR2 (germline): SGHDT, YYEEEE. V lost 3 bases to trimming and J lost 3 bases, with 7 bases between them. The CDR3 length is 12 residues. CDR3 bases: TGTGCCAGCAGCTCGAGGTTCTACGAGCAGTACTTC. This codes for CASSSRFYEQYF.

This clone came up once. This rearrangement joins TRBV27 to TRBJ1-1, with D possibly TRBD1 on 5 matching bases. Germline CDR1 reads MNHEY; CDR2 reads SMNVEV (reference sequence). V lost 8 bases, J lost 4 bases, and 14 bases lay in between. The CDR3 runs to 13 residues. The DNA for the CDR3 is TGTGCCAGCGGGAAGGGACGTTTCACTGAAGCTTTCTTT. This sequence encodes CASGKGRFTEAFF.

The J gene is TRBJ1-4, the V gene TRBV10-2; D is possibly TRBD1 (5 bases). CDR3 length: 15 amino acids. From germline, CDR1 is WSHSY and CDR2 SAAADI. The V end lost 0 bases, the J end lost 2 bases, and 7 bases lay between the germline ends. In nucleotides, the CDR3 is TGCGCCAGCAGTGAGTCGGGGGGGACTAATGAAAAACTGTTTTTT. It specifies CASSESGGTNEKLFF.

This chain connects TRBV9 to TRBJ2-1; TRBD2 matches at 9 bases. The CDR3 sequence is 16 residues long. Germline CDR1 and CDR2: SGDLS and YYNGEE. V dropped 0 bases and J dropped 3; count of bases not matched to a gene: 4. The CDR3 coding sequence is TGTGCCAGCAGCGTAGATGCTAGCGGGGACTACAATGAGCAGTTCTTC. As protein: CASSVDASGDYNEQFF.

A single count supports this clone. This specimen includes other DNA sequences encoding the same CDR3. The V call is TRBV29-1, the J call TRBJ1-2; D unclear. The V gene lost 1 base and the J gene lost 2 bases, with 5 bases spanning the gap. Germline values: CDR1 SQVTM, CDR2 ANQGSEA. There are 12 residues in the CDR3. CDR3 in DNA: TGCAGCGTTGAAGCAGAGAACTATGGCTACACCTTC. It specifies CSVEAENYGYTF.

This clone showed up just once. The chain combines TRBV12-3 or TRBV12-4 with TRBJ2-1; D might be TRBD1 (5 bases). Between the trimmed V and J ends, which lost 5 bases and 0 bases, there was a span of 5 bases. This CDR3 is 13 amino acids long. CDR3 region: CASSRGSYNEQFF. CDR3 nucleotides: TGTGCCAGCAGTAGGGGCTCCTACAATGAGCAGTTCTTC.

J is TRBJ1-2 and V is TRBV7-9, with D perhaps matching TRBD1 (5 bases). The CDR3 spans 13 residues. The V gene lost 2 bases and the J gene lost 8 bases, with 12 bases spanning the gap. CDR1 and CDR2 (germline): SEHNR, FQNEAQ (reference sequence). Here the CDR3 DNA reads TGTGCCAGCAGCTTAACAACCGGGGACGGCTACACCTTC. Translated, it gives CASSLTTGDGYTF.

The rearrangement uses TRBV27 and TRBJ1-3, with D possibly being TRBD1 (6 bases). The germline V gene has CDR1 MNHEY and CDR2 SMNVEV (reference sequence). V lost 2 bases, J lost 4 bases, and 21 bases lay in between. The CDR3 runs 18 residues. The CDR3 region is CASSLRSRGTLSGNTIYF. The CDR3 DNA is TGTGCCAGCAGTTTAAGGAGTAGGGGGACCTTAAGCGGAAACACCATATATTTT.

The rearrangement links TRBV7-9 to TRBJ1-1; D unclear. V dropped 1 base and J dropped 1 base, with 16 bases sitting between them. This CDR3 is 17 amino acids long. Germline CDR1 SEHNR, CDR2 FQNEAQ (reference sequence). The CDR3 region has the DNA TGTGCCAGCAGCTTAGGATTGGGAATTCCAGCGAACACTGAAGCTTTCTTT. Amino acids: CASSLGLGIPANTEAFF.

This clone was seen a handful of times. This chain uses TRBV10-3 with TRBJ1-2; TRBD1 matches at 10 bases. Looked up from germline, CDR1 is ENHRY and CDR2 is SYGVKD. The CDR3 loop spans 13 amino acids. V dropped 6 bases and J dropped 6; count of bases not matched to a gene: 4. CDR3 nucleotides: TGTGCCATCAGGGGCGGACAGGGGGATGGCTACACCTTC. As protein: CAIRGGQGDGYTF.

There are a few counts of this clone. The chain links TRBV3-1 (or the pseudogene TRBV3-2) to TRBJ2-7; 7 positions match TRBD1. This CDR3 spans 14 amino acids. The V gene end was trimmed by 6 bases and the J gene end by 2 bases; junction bases not matched to a gene: 7. The germline V gene has CDR1 LGHDT and CDR2 YNNKEL (reference sequence). The CDR3, as DNA: TGTGCCAGCAGTCCATGGGACAGAGCCTACGAGCAGTACTTC. Protein product: CASSPWDRAYEQYF.

The genes are TRBV10-2 and TRBJ2-5; no firm D call. Trimming pared 3 bases from V and 1 base from J, leaving 9 bases between. The CDR3 sequence is 14 residues long. CDR1 and CDR2 from the germline V gene are WSHSY and SAAADI. Here the CDR3 reads CASSERAFQETQYF. CDR3 nucleotide sequence: TGCGCCAGCAGTGAACGAGCATTCCAAGAGACCCAGTACTTC.